The clone carrying this TCR beta chain was seen at least ten times. Its antigen is not known. V shed 7 bases and J shed 4 bases, with 19 bases lying between them. This CDR3 region has 15 residues. This sample was taken from a study of regulatory T cells in long-lasting Graves disease. Study results and caveats: Persistent patients shared more public clonotypes (around 2,500) than newly diagnosed patients (approximately 960).

Noted time point: newly diagnosed GD, antithyroid drugs for less than 3 months. With RNA extracted from PBMCs as input, the TCR library was made. Diagnosing Graves' disease relied on the American Thyroid Association guidelines. Investigators prepared the TCR beta libraries by applying iRepertoire HTBI primers and Arm-PCR of CDR3 regions. TCRdb reprocessed the multiplex PCR reads via MiXCR and lists one record per CDR3 protein. The repertoire holds a few hundred thousand distinct CDR3 sequences, with about an eighth as singletons. In addition, the sample was reused for a study of T cells in Graves' hyperthyroidism and ophthalmopathy.

This sequence joins TRBV12-3 or TRBV12-4 and TRBJ1-2; TRBD1 is a possible D gene (5 bases). Source: peripheral blood mononuclear cells (PBMCs), taken at new diagnosis, from a patient treated with antithyroid drugs. The receptor's source is a woman younger than 35 with Graves disease. CDR3 sequence: CASTNRGGAVYGYTF. In nucleotides, the CDR3 is TGTGCCAGCACAAATCGGGGGGGAGCGGTCTATGGCTACACCTTC.